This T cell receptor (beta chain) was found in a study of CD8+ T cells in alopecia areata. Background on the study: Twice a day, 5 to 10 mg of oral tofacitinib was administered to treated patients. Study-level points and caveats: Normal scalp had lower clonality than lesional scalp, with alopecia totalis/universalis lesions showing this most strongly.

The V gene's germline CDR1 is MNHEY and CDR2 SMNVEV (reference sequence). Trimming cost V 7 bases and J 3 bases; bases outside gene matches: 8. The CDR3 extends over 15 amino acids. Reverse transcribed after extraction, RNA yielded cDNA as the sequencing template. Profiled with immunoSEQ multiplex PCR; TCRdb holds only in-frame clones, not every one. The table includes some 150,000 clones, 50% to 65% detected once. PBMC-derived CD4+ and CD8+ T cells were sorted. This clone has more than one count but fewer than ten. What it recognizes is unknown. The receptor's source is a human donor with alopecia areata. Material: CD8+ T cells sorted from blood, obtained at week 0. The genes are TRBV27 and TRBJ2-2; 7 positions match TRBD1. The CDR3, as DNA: TGTGCCAGCACGCCACACAGGGGCGACACCGGGGAGCTGTTTTTT. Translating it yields CASTPHRGDTGELFF.